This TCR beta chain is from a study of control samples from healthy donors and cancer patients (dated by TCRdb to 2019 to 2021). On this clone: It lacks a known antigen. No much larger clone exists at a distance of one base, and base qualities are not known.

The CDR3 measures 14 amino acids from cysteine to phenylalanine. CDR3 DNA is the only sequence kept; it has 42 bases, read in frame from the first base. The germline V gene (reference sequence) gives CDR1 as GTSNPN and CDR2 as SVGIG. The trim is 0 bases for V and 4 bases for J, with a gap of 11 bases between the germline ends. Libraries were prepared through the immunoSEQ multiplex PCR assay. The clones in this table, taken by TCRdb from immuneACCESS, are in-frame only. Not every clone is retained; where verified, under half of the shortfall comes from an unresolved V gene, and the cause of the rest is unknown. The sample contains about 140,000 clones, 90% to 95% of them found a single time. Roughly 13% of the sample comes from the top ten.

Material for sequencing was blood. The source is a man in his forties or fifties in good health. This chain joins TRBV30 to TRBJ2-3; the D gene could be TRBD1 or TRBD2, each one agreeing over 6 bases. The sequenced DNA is TGTGCCTGGAGTGTCACAGGGAGGCCAGATACGCAGTATTTT. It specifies CAWSVTGRPDTQYF. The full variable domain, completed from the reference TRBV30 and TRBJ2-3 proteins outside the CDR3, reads SQTIHQWPATLVQPVGSPLSLECTVEGTSNPNLYWYRQAAGRGLQLLFYSVGIGQISSEVPQNLSASRPQDRQFILSSKKLLLSDSGFYLCAWSVTGRPDTQYFGPGTRLTVL.